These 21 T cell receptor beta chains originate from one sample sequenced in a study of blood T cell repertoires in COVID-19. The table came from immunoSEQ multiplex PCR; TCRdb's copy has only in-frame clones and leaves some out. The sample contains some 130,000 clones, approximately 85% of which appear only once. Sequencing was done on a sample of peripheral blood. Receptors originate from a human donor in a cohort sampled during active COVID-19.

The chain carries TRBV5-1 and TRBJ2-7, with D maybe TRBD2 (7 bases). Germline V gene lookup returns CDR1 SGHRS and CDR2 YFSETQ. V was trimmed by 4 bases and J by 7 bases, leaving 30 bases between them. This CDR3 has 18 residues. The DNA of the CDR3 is TGCGCCAGCAGCCCCCGACTGTGGGGGGGGGCCCAGTCTTGGGAGCAGTACTTC. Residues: CASSPRLWGGAQSWEQYF. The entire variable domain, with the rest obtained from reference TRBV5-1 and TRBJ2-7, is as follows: KAGVTQTPRYLIKTRGQQVTLSCSPISGHRSVSWYQQTPGQGLQFLFEYFSETQRNKGNFPGRFSGRQFSNSRSEMNVSTLELGDSALYLCASSPRLWGGAQSWEQYFGPGTRLTVT.

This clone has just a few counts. The CDR3 DNA sequence: TGTGCCAGCAGTGGGACAGGTGGTCTGATTGGTGGCTACACCTTC. Translating it yields CASSGTGGLIGGYTF. This rearrangement joins TRBV27 to TRBJ1-2, with 8 positions matching TRBD1. V gave up 5 bases and J gave up 7 bases; unmatched junction bases: 12. Germline CDR1 is MNHEY and CDR2 is SMNVEV (reference sequence). CDR3 length: 15 residues.

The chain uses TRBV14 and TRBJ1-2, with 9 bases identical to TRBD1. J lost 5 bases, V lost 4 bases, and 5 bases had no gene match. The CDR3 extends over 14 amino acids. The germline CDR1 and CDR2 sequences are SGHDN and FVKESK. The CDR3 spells CASSRRDREYGYTF. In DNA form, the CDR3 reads TGTGCCAGCAGCCGTCGGGACAGGGAATATGGCTACACCTTC.

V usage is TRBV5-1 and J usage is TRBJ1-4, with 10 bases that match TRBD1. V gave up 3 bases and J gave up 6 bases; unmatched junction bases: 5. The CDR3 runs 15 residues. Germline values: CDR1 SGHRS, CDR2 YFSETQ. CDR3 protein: CASSSRQGAYEKLFF. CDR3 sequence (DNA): TGCGCCAGCAGCTCCCGACAGGGGGCTTATGAAAAACTGTTTTTT.

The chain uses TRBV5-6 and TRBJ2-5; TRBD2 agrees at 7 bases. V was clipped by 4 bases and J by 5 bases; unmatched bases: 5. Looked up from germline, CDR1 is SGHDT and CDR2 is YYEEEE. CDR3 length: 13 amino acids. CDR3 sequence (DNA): TGTGCCAGCAGCCCTGGACTAGAGGAGACCCAGTACTTC. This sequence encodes CASSPGLEETQYF.

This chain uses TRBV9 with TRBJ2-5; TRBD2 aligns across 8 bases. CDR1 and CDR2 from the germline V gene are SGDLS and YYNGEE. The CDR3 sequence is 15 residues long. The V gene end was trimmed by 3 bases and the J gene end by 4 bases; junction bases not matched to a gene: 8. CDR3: CASSAPTGGAETQYF. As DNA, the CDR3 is TGTGCCAGCAGCGCTCCCACGGGGGGGGCAGAGACCCAGTACTTC.

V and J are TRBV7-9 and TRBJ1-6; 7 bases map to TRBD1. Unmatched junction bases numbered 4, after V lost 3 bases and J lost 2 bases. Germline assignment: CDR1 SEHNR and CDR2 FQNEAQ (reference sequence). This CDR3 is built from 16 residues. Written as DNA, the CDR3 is TGTGCCAGCAGCTTCACAGGGGAACCCTATAATTCACCCCTCCACTTT. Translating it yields CASSFTGEPYNSPLHF. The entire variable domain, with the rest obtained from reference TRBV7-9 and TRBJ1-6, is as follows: DTGVSQNPRHKITKRGQNVTFRCDPISEHNRLYWYRQTLGQGPEFLTYFQNEAQLEKSRLLSDRFSAERPKGSFSTLEIQRTEQGDSAMYLCASSFTGEPYNSPLHFGNGTRLTVT.

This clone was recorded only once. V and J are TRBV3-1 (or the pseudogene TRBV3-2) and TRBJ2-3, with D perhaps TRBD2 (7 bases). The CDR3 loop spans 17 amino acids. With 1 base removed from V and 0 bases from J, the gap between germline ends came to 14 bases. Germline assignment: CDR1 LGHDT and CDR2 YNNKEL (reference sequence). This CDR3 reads CASSQVLGGDSTDTQYF. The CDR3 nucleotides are TGTGCCAGCAGCCAAGTCTTAGGGGGGGATAGCACAGATACGCAGTATTTT.

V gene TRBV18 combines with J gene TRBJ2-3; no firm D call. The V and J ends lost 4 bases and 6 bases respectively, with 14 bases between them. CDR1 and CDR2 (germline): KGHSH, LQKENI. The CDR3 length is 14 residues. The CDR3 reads CASSRTRTPDTQYF. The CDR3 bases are TGTGCCAGCTCACGAACTCGAACCCCCGATACGCAGTATTTT.

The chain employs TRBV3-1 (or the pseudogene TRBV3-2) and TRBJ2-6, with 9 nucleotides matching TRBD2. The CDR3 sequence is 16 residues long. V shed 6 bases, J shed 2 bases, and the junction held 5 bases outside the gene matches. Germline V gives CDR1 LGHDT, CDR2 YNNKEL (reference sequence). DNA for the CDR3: TGTGCCAGCAGGAAGCGGGGGGCAACTGGGGCCAACGTCCTGACTTTC. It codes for CASRKRGATGANVLTF.

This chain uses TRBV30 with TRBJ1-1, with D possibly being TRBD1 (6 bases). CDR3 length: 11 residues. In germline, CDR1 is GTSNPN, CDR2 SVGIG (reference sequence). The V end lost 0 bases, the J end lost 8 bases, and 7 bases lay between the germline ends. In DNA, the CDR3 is TGTGCCTGGAGTGTAGGGACAGAAGCTTTCTTT. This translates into CAWSVGTEAFF. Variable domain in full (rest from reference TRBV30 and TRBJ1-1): SQTIHQWPATLVQPVGSPLSLECTVEGTSNPNLYWYRQAAGRGLQLLFYSVGIGQISSEVPQNLSASRPQDRQFILSSKKLLLSDSGFYLCAWSVGTEAFFGQGTRLTVV.

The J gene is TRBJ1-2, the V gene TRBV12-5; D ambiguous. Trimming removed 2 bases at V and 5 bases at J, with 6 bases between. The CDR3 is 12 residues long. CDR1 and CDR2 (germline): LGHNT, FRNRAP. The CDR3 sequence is CASGLTSYGYTF. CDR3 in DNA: TGTGCTAGTGGTTTGACCAGTTATGGCTACACCTTC. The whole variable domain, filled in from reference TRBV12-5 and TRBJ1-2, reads DARVTQTPRHKVTEMGQEVTMRCQPILGHNTVFWYRQTMMQGLELLAYFRNRAPLDDSGMPKDRFSAEMPDATLATLKIQPSEPRDSAVYFCASGLTSYGYTFGSGTRLTVV.

The DNA of the CDR3 is TGTGCCAGCAGGGGGCCGGGCGGCCAGCCCCAGCATTTT. Translation gives CASRGPGGQPQHF. The gene calls are TRBV27 and TRBJ1-5; tentative D call: TRBD1 (5 bases). CDR1 MNHEY and CDR2 SMNVEV come from the germline V gene (reference sequence). The CDR3 spans 13 residues. Trimming removed 6 bases at V and 7 bases at J, with 13 bases between.

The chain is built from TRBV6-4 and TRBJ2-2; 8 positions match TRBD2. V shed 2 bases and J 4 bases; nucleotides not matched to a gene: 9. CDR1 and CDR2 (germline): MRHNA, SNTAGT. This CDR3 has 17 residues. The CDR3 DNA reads TGTGCCAGCAGTGACAAGGCGTCGGGGGGGGCCACCGGGGAGCTGTTTTTT. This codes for CASSDKASGGATGELFF.

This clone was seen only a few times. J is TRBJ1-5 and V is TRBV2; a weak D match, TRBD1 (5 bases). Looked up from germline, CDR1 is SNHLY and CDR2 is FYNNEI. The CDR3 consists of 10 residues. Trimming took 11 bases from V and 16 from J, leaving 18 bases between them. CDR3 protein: CAGPGTRNHF. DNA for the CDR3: TGTGCCGGCCCCGGGACTCGAAACCATTTT.

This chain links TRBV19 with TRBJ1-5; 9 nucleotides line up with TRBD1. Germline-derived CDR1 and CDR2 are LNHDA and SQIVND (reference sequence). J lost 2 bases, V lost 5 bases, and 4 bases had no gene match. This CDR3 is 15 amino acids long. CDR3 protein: CASSHTGGRNQPQHF. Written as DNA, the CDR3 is TGTGCCAGTAGTCATACAGGGGGCCGCAATCAGCCCCAGCATTTT.

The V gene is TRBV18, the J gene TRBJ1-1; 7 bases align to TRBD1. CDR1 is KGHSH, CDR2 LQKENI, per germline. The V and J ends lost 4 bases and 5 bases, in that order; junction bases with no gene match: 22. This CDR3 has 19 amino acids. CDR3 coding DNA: TGTGCCAGCTCACACGGGGACAGCCGCCGGGTCGTGGGGGATACTGAAGCTTTCTTT. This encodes CASSHGDSRRVVGDTEAFF.

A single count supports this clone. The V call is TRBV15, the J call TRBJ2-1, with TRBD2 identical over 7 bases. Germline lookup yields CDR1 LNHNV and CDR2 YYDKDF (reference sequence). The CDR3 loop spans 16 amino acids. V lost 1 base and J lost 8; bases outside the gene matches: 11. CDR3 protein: CATSRGGGRRADEQFF. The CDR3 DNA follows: TGTGCCACCAGCAGAGGGGGGGGACGCCGAGCTGATGAGCAGTTCTTC.

The chain's CDR3 is CASSPADYEQYF. In DNA, the CDR3 is TGTGCCAGCAGCCCGGCGGACTACGAGCAGTACTTC. The chain employs TRBV11-3 and TRBJ2-7, with unresolved D. Germline CDR1 is SGHNT and CDR2 is YENEEA. The V and J ends lost 5 bases and 3 bases respectively, with 8 bases between them. The CDR3 covers 12 residues.

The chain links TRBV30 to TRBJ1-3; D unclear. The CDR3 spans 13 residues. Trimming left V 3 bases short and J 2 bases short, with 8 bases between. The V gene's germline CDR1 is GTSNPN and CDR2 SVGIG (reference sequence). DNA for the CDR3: TGTGCCTGGAGCGGCGGAGCTGGAAACACCATATATTTT. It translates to CAWSGGAGNTIYF.

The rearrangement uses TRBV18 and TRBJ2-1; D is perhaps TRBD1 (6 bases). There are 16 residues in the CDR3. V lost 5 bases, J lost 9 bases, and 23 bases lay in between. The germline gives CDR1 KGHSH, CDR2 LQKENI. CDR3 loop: CASSEAMGHGMGEQFF. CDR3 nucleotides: TGTGCCAGCTCAGAGGCTATGGGACACGGGATGGGTGAGCAGTTCTTC.